These T cell receptor beta chains were read from a single sample in a study of spatial heterogeneity in lung cancer. TCRdb used MiXCR to reprocess the 5' RACE reads, holding one entry per CDR3 protein. The table includes about 9,200 distinct CDR3 sequences, around 50% detected once. The sample here was lung tumor tissue, taken at surgery. The receptors shown here come from a female donor with early-stage non-small cell lung cancer. The CDR3 runs from the conserved cysteine through the conserved F or W. D genes are given only for firm matches. The size field is filled for only some rows; it gives once, few, many or a size class.

D gene	V gene	J gene	clone size	CDR3 DNA	CDR3 protein
-	TRBV7-8	TRBJ2-2	few	TGTGCCAGCAGGCAACGGCGGCACGGGGAGCTGTTTTTT	CASRQRRHGELFF
TRBD1	TRBV5-4	TRBJ2-2	-	TGTGCCAGCAGCACCGACAGGGAAGGCGGGGAGCTGTTTTTT	CASSTDREGGELFF
-	TRBV20-1	TRBJ2-3	-	TGCAGTGCTAGTGGTTTCGGGGGTAGGGCAGATACGCAGTATTTT	CSASGFGGRADTQYF
-	TRBV9	TRBJ2-3	-	TGTGCCAGCAGCGTACGTCACAGCACAGATACGCAGTATTTT	CASSVRHSTDTQYF
-	TRBV5-1	TRBJ1-1	once	TGCGCCAGCAGCTTGGCGGAAGGTCTGAACACTGAAGCTTTCTTT	CASSLAEGLNTEAFF
-	TRBV5-1	TRBJ2-3	-	TGCGCCAGCAGCAACAGGGTTTTGGGCACAGATACGCAGTATTTT	CASSNRVLGTDTQYF
TRBD2	TRBV12-3/TRBV12-4	TRBJ2-1	-	TGTGCCAGCAGTTCCGGTAGCGGGGGGGCCAGGAGAAATGAGCAGTTCTTC	CASSSGSGGARRNEQFF
TRBD1	TRBV7-9	TRBJ1-2	-	TGTGCCAGCAGCTTAGGTTTGGGACAGGGTCCTCATGGCTACACCTTC	CASSLGLGQGPHGYTF
-	TRBV9	TRBJ1-1	few	TGTGCCAGCAGCGGAACGGGAGTCGCTAACACTGAAGCTTTCTTT	CASSGTGVANTEAFF
-	TRBV7-2	TRBJ2-5	-	TGTGCCAGCAGCTTAGCTCTCACAGGGTACCAAGAGACCCAGTACTTC	CASSLALTGYQETQYF
TRBD2	TRBV18	TRBJ2-3	-	TGTGCCAGCTCGCTAGCGGGGGCTACAGATACGCAGTATTTT	CASSLAGATDTQYF
TRBD2	TRBV5-1	TRBJ2-3	-	TGCGCCAGCAGCCCCCAACTAGCGTCGGTCACAGATACGCAGTATTTT	CASSPQLASVTDTQYF
-	TRBV27	TRBJ1-1	-	TGTGCCAGCAGCTCGGGACCCCGGGGCACTGAAGCTTTCTTT	CASSSGPRGTEAFF
TRBD1	TRBV7-8	TRBJ1-5	-	TGTGCCAGCAGCTTAGTTCCCGGACAGGCAACCCAGCATTTT	CASSLVPGQATQHF
-	TRBV10-3	TRBJ1-5	few	TGTGCCATCAGCCCCAGGGAAATAGGACAGCCCCAGCATTTT	CAISPREIGQPQHF
TRBD1	TRBV5-5	TRBJ1-4	few	TGTGCCAGCAGCCCAACAGGGGTTGCTAATGAAAAACTGTTTTTT	CASSPTGVANEKLFF
-	TRBV7-9	TRBJ1-1	few	TGTGCCAGCAGCTCCCAGGGACGGAACACTGAAGCTTTCTTT	CASSSQGRNTEAFF
TRBD1	TRBV29-1	TRBJ2-7	-	TGCAGCGCCGGCTCGGACAGGCCACCTTACGAGCAGTACTTC	CSAGSDRPPYEQYF
-	TRBV7-3	TRBJ1-2	-	TGTGCCAGCAGCTTTAATACGTGGGGCCCCCCCTTCATTTCGAACTATGGCTACACCTTC	CASSFNTWGPPFISNYGYTF
TRBD1	TRBV5-1	TRBJ1-5	-	TGCGCCAGCAGCTTAGGGACAGATCAGCCCCAGCATTTT	CASSLGTDQPQHF
-	TRBV4-2	TRBJ1-5	-	TGTGCCAGCAGCCAATTCAGTGATAGCAATCAGCCCCAGCATTTT	CASSQFSDSNQPQHF
TRBD1	TRBV7-8	TRBJ2-5	-	TGTGCCAGCAGCATCCGACAGGGAACGGGGACCCAGTACTTC	CASSIRQGTGTQYF
TRBD1	TRBV5-6	TRBJ1-6	-	TGTGCCAGCAGCTACCGGGACAGGCCGATTCTACCCCTCCACTTT	CASSYRDRPILPLHF
-	TRBV4-1	TRBJ1-2	-	TGCGCCAGCAGCCAAGGGATCTACTATGGCTACACCTTC	CASSQGIYYGYTF
TRBD2	TRBV19	TRBJ2-3	-	TGTGCCAGTAGTCCGGAGGGGAGCGGGGGGGCCGGAGATACGCAGTATTTT	CASSPEGSGGAGDTQYF
TRBD2	TRBV27	TRBJ2-1	once	TGTGCCAGCAGTTTAGCGGGGGGTAACTACAATGAGCAGTTCTTC	CASSLAGGNYNEQFF
-	TRBV11-1	TRBJ2-7	once	TGTGCCAGCAGCCAAGCGTTTTTACAATCCTACGAGCAGTACTTC	CASSQAFLQSYEQYF
-	TRBV7-2	TRBJ1-1	-	TGTGCCAGCAGCTTACTTCTTCGGGGAACTGAAGCTTTCTTT	CASSLLLRGTEAFF
-	TRBV5-1	TRBJ2-7	-	TGCGCCAGCAGCTCCACAAGGTACGAGCAGTACTTC	CASSSTRYEQYF
-	TRBV7-2	TRBJ2-3	-	TGTGCCAGCAGCTTAGTTTTCGGGGACGGGGTCCCTTCGCAGTATTTT	CASSLVFGDGVPSQYF
-	TRBV27	TRBJ1-5	-	TGTGCCAGCCGAGTCGGGGCTCAGCCCCAGCATTTT	CASRVGAQPQHF
TRBD1	TRBV3-1	TRBJ2-7	-	TGTGCCAGCAGACCTACAGGGGGCTACTACTACGAGCAGTACTTC	CASRPTGGYYYEQYF
TRBD2	TRBV7-6	TRBJ2-2	once	TGTGCCAGCAGCGCGGGACTAGCGGGGTTCCCCGCGAACACCGGGGAGCTGTTTTTT	CASSAGLAGFPANTGELFF
TRBD1	TRBV29-1	TRBJ2-1	-	TGCAGCGCCCTGACAGGGAATGAGCAGTTCTTC	CSALTGNEQFF
-	TRBV5-4	TRBJ1-1	-	TGTGCCAGCAGCTTGCAGGGAATGAACACTGAAGCTTTCTTT	CASSLQGMNTEAFF
TRBD2	TRBV11-2	TRBJ2-5	-	TGTGCCAGTAGTATGGGGCTAGCGGGGCACGGGACCCAGTACTTC	CASSMGLAGHGTQYF
TRBD2	TRBV3-1	TRBJ2-3	-	TGTGCCAGCAGCTCGGGGACTAGCGGTCTGGTCGATACGCAGTATTTT	CASSSGTSGLVDTQYF
-	TRBV15	TRBJ2-1	few	TGTGCCACACGGCGTGGCCCTGGGGGTGAGCAGTTCTTC	CATRRGPGGEQFF
-	TRBV6-1	TRBJ1-5	-	TGTGCCAGCAGTGAAGCTGGGATATTCAATCAGCCCCAGCATTTT	CASSEAGIFNQPQHF
-	TRBV27	TRBJ1-1	once	TGTGCCAGTAGGGGGAACACTGAAGCTTTCTTT	CASRGNTEAFF
TRBD1	TRBV3-1	TRBJ2-7	once	TGTGCCAGCAGCCGGGGACAGGGCTACGAGCAGTACTTC	CASSRGQGYEQYF
-	TRBV5-6	TRBJ2-7	-	TGTGCCAGCAGCCTCCCTCGACAGGAGCGCTCCTACGAGCAGTACTTC	CASSLPRQERSYEQYF
-	TRBV7-7	TRBJ2-7	-	TGTGCCAGCAGCTTAGCCACAGGGGTCGGCGGGGAGCACGAGCAGTACTTC	CASSLATGVGGEHEQYF
-	TRBV10-3	TRBJ2-5	-	TGTGCCACCGCCCGGGGGGCCGAAGAGACCCAGTACTTC	CATARGAEETQYF
-	TRBV4-3	TRBJ1-2	-	TGCGCCAGCAGCCAAGGACCGGGGGATCGGGATTATGGCTACACCTTC	CASSQGPGDRDYGYTF
-	TRBV19	TRBJ2-2	few	TGTGCCAGTAGTCCTAACAGGGTGTGGAGCGGGGAGCTGTTTTTT	CASSPNRVWSGELFF
-	TRBV7-2	TRBJ2-1	few	TGTGCCAGCAGCCACTTTGGTAGGAATGGTGAGCAGTTCTTC	CASSHFGRNGEQFF
-	TRBV6-1	TRBJ1-1	large	TGTGCCAGCAGACTGGCGCCGGACACTGAAGCTTTCTTT	CASRLAPDTEAFF
-	TRBV7-9	TRBJ2-1	-	TGTGCCAGCAGCTTATTGGCGCTAGCGTCCTACAATGAGCAGTTCTTC	CASSLLALASYNEQFF
TRBD1	TRBV12-3/TRBV12-4	TRBJ2-1	-	TGTGCCAGCAGCGGGACAGGGCTCTCGTCCGTCGCCCCATACAATGAGCAGTTCTTC	CASSGTGLSSVAPYNEQFF
TRBD1	TRBV30	TRBJ1-4	-	TGTGCCTGGAGGGGACAGGGCGGTGAAAAACTGTTTTTT	CAWRGQGGEKLFF